Following are 26 T cell receptor beta chains from one sample sequenced in a study of cytomegalovirus exposure and HLA in healthy donors (dated by TCRdb to 2016 to 2017). Libraries were constructed by the immunoSEQ multiplex PCR assay. Drawn from immuneACCESS, this table holds only the in-frame rearrangements with V and J called that TCRdb kept. Clones are partly lost; checked studies trace under half to an unresolved V gene and leave the rest unexplained. The sample table records about 140,000 clones; 85% to 90% of these occur just once. Jointly, the top ten make up roughly 7.7% of the sample. The sample taken for sequencing was PBMCs. The source of these receptors is a woman between 18 and 29 years old in good health and CMV-seropositive.

The chain carries TRBV4-2 and TRBJ2-7; perhaps TRBD2 as D (6 bases). V lost 1 base and J 2 bases, leaving 12 bases between the germline ends. CDR1 and CDR2 (germline): LGHNA, YNFKEQ. CDR3 length: 15 amino acids. The CDR3 nucleotides are TGTGCCAGCAGCCAAGTGGCTAGCGAGACCTACGAGCAGTACTTC. It translates to CASSQVASETYEQYF.

The V call is TRBV6-5, the J call TRBJ1-2; weak D call: TRBD1 (5 bases). This CDR3 is built from 16 residues. V gave up 0 bases and J gave up 7 bases, with 18 bases separating them. Germline V CDR1 and CDR2: MNHEY, SVGAGI. DNA for the CDR3: TGTGCCAGCAGTTACTCTAGGTGGGGGGTAAAAGGTGGCTACACCTTC. This codes for CASSYSRWGVKGGYTF.

The sample holds a few counts of this clone. This chain links TRBV28 with TRBJ1-5, with D hard to call. The CDR3 runs 13 residues. Per germline, CDR1 MDHEN and CDR2 SYDVKM. V was shortened by 5 bases and J by 0 bases, with 5 bases between the two germline ends. DNA of the CDR3: TGTGCCAGCAGTCCAGTTAGCAATCAGCCCCAGCATTTT. It encodes CASSPVSNQPQHF.

V is TRBV6-1 and J is TRBJ1-2; D may be TRBD1 (6 bases). Trimming shortened V by 8 bases and J by 5 bases, and 12 bases separated the two germline ends. CDR3 length: 12 residues. The germline V gene has CDR1 MNHNS and CDR2 SASEGT. The chain's CDR3 is CASSGHPYGYTF. DNA of the CDR3: TGTGCCAGCTCGGGACACCCGTATGGCTACACCTTC.

The gene calls are TRBV15 and TRBJ2-5, with 10 positions matching TRBD1. The CDR3 contains 17 residues. Germline CDR1 and CDR2: LNHNV and YYDKDF (reference sequence). The V gene end was trimmed by 5 bases and the J gene end by 3 bases; junction bases not matched to a gene: 12. The CDR3 coding sequence is TGTGCCACCAGCCCCGGGACAGGGGTTTTCTTCAAAGAGACCCAGTACTTC. Translating gives CATSPGTGVFFKETQYF.

The V call is TRBV19, the J call TRBJ2-7; TRBD2 agrees at 14 bases. This CDR3 spans 15 amino acids. The ends lost 5 bases at V and 4 bases at J; junction bases unmatched: 4. Germline-derived CDR1 and CDR2 are LNHDA and SQIVND (reference sequence). CDR3 sequence reads: CASSFGTSGRYEQYF. CDR3 DNA sequence: TGTGCCAGTAGTTTCGGGACTAGCGGGAGATACGAGCAGTACTTC. Using reference TRBV19 and TRBJ2-7 for the parts outside the CDR3, the full variable domain is DGGITQSPKYLFRKEGQNVTLSCEQNLNHDAMYWYRQDPGQGLRLIYYSQIVNDFQKGDIAEGYSVSREKKESFPLTVTSAQKNPTAFYLCASSFGTSGRYEQYFGPGTRLTVT.

This clone was counted between two and nine times. V is TRBV6-4 and J is TRBJ1-1, with 8 bases aligning to TRBD1. Looked up from germline, CDR1 is MRHNA and CDR2 is SNTAGT. Trimming cost V 5 bases and J 4 bases; bases outside gene matches: 6. The CDR3 contains 14 residues. As DNA, the CDR3 is TGTGCCAGCAGTCCAGGGGGCGTCTCCACTGAAGCTTTCTTT. This translates into CASSPGGVSTEAFF.

The chain carries TRBV4-1 and TRBJ2-1; TRBD2 agrees at 11 bases. Germline V gene lookup returns CDR1 MGHRA and CDR2 YSYEKL. V dropped 6 bases and J dropped 5; count of bases not matched to a gene: 15. This CDR3 contains 18 residues. CDR3 in DNA: TGCGCCAGCAGTTTTCGGGTAGCGGGAGGGTTCTCAAACAATGAGCAGTTCTTC. It specifies CASSFRVAGGFSNNEQFF.

The rearrangement links TRBV19 to TRBJ1-2; D is ambiguous. This CDR3 contains 14 residues. Germline CDR1 reads LNHDA; CDR2 reads SQIVND (reference sequence). Trimming pared 3 bases from V and 8 bases from J, leaving 16 bases between. CDR3 DNA sequence: TGTGCCAGTAGTATTTACTCCTTGGAGGGCGGCTACACCTTC. This gives the protein CASSIYSLEGGYTF.

V usage is TRBV7-2 and J usage is TRBJ2-3; D call uncertain. V was clipped by 5 bases and J by 2 bases, with 5 bases between them. The V gene's germline CDR1 is SGHTA and CDR2 FQGNSA. The CDR3 has 12 amino acids. This CDR3 is CASSRITDTQYF. CDR3 sequence (DNA): TGTGCCAGCAGCCGTATCACAGATACGCAGTATTTT.

The genes are TRBV5-1 and TRBJ2-3; 12 nucleotides match TRBD2. This CDR3 comprises 19 residues. Losses at the gene ends were 4 bases for V and 4 bases for J; bases not matched to a gene: 16. Germline CDR1 SGHRS, CDR2 YFSETQ. CDR3 nucleotides: TGCGCCAGCAGCGTTCAGACTAGCGGGGGCCGGGCACCGCCAGATACGCAGTATTTT. It translates to CASSVQTSGGRAPPDTQYF.

The chain uses TRBV29-1 and TRBJ2-3; the D gene is possibly TRBD1 (5 bases). Germline CDR1 SQVTM, CDR2 ANQGSEA. There are 14 residues in the CDR3. Trimming took off 4 bases at V and 2 bases at J, with 13 bases between the two ends. The DNA for the CDR3 is TGCAGCGTTGGACAGAATAGAATCACAGATACGCAGTATTTT. Translating it yields CSVGQNRITDTQYF.

V usage is TRBV5-4 and J usage is TRBJ2-7; maybe TRBD1 (6 bases). The CDR3 has 14 amino acids. The germline gives CDR1 SGHNT, CDR2 YYREEE (reference sequence). V lost 1 base to trimming and J lost 0 bases, with 8 bases between them. CDR3 protein: CASSLRDNSYEQYF. The CDR3 DNA follows: TGTGCCAGCAGCTTGAGGGACAACTCCTACGAGCAGTACTTC.

The V call is TRBV5-1, the J call TRBJ2-1, with D perhaps matching TRBD2 (6 bases). The V gene's germline CDR1 is SGHRS and CDR2 YFSETQ. The CDR3 is 17 residues long. The V end lost 3 bases, the J end lost 4 bases, and 20 bases lay between the germline ends. CDR3 amino acids: CASSSTPGVYEYNEQFF. The DNA of the CDR3 is TGCGCCAGCAGCTCGACCCCGGGGGTCTACGAATACAATGAGCAGTTCTTC.

The J gene is TRBJ2-1, the V gene TRBV6-6, with 7 nucleotides matching TRBD2. The ends lost 6 bases at V and 4 bases at J; junction bases unmatched: 12. The CDR3 runs 16 residues. CDR1 MNHNY and CDR2 SVGAGI come from the germline V gene (reference sequence). CDR3 protein: CASSQAVAGAYNEQFF. The DNA for the CDR3 is TGTGCCAGCAGCCAGGCCGTAGCGGGTGCTTACAATGAGCAGTTCTTC.

This rearrangement joins TRBV6-5 to TRBJ1-6, with 8 bases lining up with TRBD1. The CDR3 covers 14 residues. Germline V gene lookup returns CDR1 MNHEY and CDR2 SVGAGI. V lost 5 bases and J lost 9; bases outside the gene matches: 6. CDR3 protein: CASSRTGSGSPLHF. CDR3 bases: TGTGCCAGCAGTCGGACAGGGTCGGGTTCACCCCTCCACTTT.

CDR3 sequence: CAWGPRTGTGISSYNSPLHF. Here the CDR3 DNA reads TGTGCCTGGGGGCCGCGTACCGGGACAGGGATTTCCTCCTATAATTCACCCCTCCACTTT. The chain links TRBV30 to TRBJ1-6, with 9 positions matching TRBD1. The ends lost 5 bases at V and 0 bases at J; junction bases unmatched: 17. The CDR3 sequence is 20 residues long. Germline V gene lookup returns CDR1 GTSNPN and CDR2 SVGIG (reference sequence).

The chain couples TRBV5-1 to TRBJ1-3; D is perhaps TRBD1 (6 bases). The CDR3 contains 16 residues. From germline, CDR1 is SGHRS and CDR2 YFSETQ. Deletions cut 6 bases from V and 0 bases from J, with 16 bases between. CDR3 bases: TGCGCCAGCACCCCAGGGAGGGGGAACTCTGGAAACACCATATATTTT. This gives the protein CASTPGRGNSGNTIYF.

This clone occurred a few times. The chain combines TRBV19 with TRBJ1-2; the match to TRBD1 covers 10 bases. CDR1 is LNHDA and CDR2 is SQIVND in the germline V gene (reference sequence). The CDR3 covers 14 residues. J gave up 8 bases and V 9 bases, and 12 bases lay outside the gene matches. CDR3 DNA sequence: TGTGCCAGCTGCACAAGACAGGGGGCGGCCGGCTACACCTTC. Its protein product is CASCTRQGAAGYTF. Full variable domain (missing parts from reference TRBV19 and TRBJ1-2): DGGITQSPKYLFRKEGQNVTLSCEQNLNHDAMYWYRQDPGQGLRLIYYSQIVNDFQKGDIAEGYSVSREKKESFPLTVTSAQKNPTAFYLCASCTRQGAAGYTFGSGTRLTVV.

This rearrangement joins TRBV7-2 to TRBJ1-3; D may be TRBD1 (6 bases). Trimming left V 3 bases short and J 0 bases short, with 9 bases between. This CDR3 has 15 amino acids. The germline gives CDR1 SGHTA, CDR2 FQGNSA. Here the CDR3 reads CASSLQGLSGNTIYF. The CDR3 nucleotides read TGTGCCAGCAGCTTGCAGGGGCTCTCTGGAAACACCATATATTTT. Full variable domain (missing parts from reference TRBV7-2 and TRBJ1-3): GAGVSQSPSNKVTEKGKDVELRCDPISGHTALYWYRQSLGQGLEFLIYFQGNSAPDKSGLPSDRFSAERTGGSVSTLTIQRTQQEDSAVYLCASSLQGLSGNTIYFGEGSWLTVV.

The chain carries TRBV5-1 and TRBJ2-7; perhaps TRBD1 as D (6 bases). The germline CDR1 and CDR2 sequences are SGHRS and YFSETQ. There are 19 residues in the CDR3. Between the trimmed V and J ends, which lost 4 bases and 3 bases, there was a span of 29 bases. CDR3 sequence (DNA): TGCGCCAGCAGCCTGAGGTGGAGCGAAAACGGGACACCTCTCTACGAGCAGTACTTC. This sequence encodes CASSLRWSENGTPLYEQYF.

The V call is TRBV27, the J call TRBJ2-3; weak D call: TRBD1 (6 bases). CDR1 is MNHEY, CDR2 SMNVEV, per germline (reference sequence). The CDR3 runs 13 residues. The V gene lost 4 bases and the J gene lost 5 bases, with 10 bases spanning the gap. Here the CDR3 reads CASSSGERDTQYF. The DNA for the CDR3 is TGTGCCAGCAGTTCAGGGGAACGAGATACGCAGTATTTT.

V and J are TRBV5-4 and TRBJ1-4; D is perhaps TRBD1 (6 bases). The germline V gene has CDR1 SGHNT and CDR2 YYREEE (reference sequence). This CDR3 region has 14 residues. Trimming took off 4 bases at V and 4 bases at J, with 11 bases between the two ends. The CDR3: CASSVTGHNEKLFF. The CDR3, as DNA: TGTGCCAGCAGCGTAACAGGGCATAATGAAAAACTGTTTTTT.

This clone is medium-sized within its sample. This chain uses TRBV10-3 with TRBJ2-7, with 9 bases matching TRBD2. Germline CDR1 and CDR2: ENHRY and SYGVKD. After removal of 3 bases from V and 4 bases from J, the junction contained 7 bases not matched to a gene. CDR3 length: 15 residues. This chain's CDR3 is CAISDLASGEYEQYF. For the CDR3, the DNA is TGTGCCATCAGTGACTTGGCTAGCGGGGAATACGAGCAGTACTTC.

The rearrangement joins TRBV7-2 to TRBJ1-6; 9 bases fit TRBD1. The trim removed 4 bases at V and 10 bases at J, leaving 5 bases unmatched. The CDR3 runs 14 residues. Germline CDR1 is SGHTA and CDR2 is FQGNSA. CDR3 region: CASSSGQGRSPLHF. The CDR3 DNA is TGTGCCAGCAGCTCCGGACAGGGGAGATCACCCCTCCACTTT.

The chain couples TRBV30 to TRBJ2-1, with TRBD2 identical over 10 bases. Germline lookup yields CDR1 GTSNPN and CDR2 SVGIG (reference sequence). This CDR3 has 18 residues. J was trimmed by 7 bases and V by 4 bases; bases with no gene match: 19. The CDR3 DNA reads as TGTGCCTGGATCGAAACCAGGTCTAGCGGGAGATTGAAGAATGAGCAGTTCTTC. Encoded protein: CAWIETRSSGRLKNEQFF.